A selection of T cell receptor beta chains follows, all from one sample in a study of OX40 agonist ivuxolimab in advanced cancers. Assay used: immunoSEQ multiplex PCR; TCRdb lists only in-frame clones, some missing. The data hold tens of thousands of clones, with nearly 85% observed a single time. Specimen: CD4+ or CD8+ T cells sorted from blood, collected in a trial of the OX40 agonist ivuxolimab. The receptors were sampled from an adult with an advanced solid tumor such as melanoma, head and neck, liver or kidney cancer. Each CDR3 is given without its conserved first and last residue.

>TRBV7-9|TRBJ1-1
ASSLAVPSTNTEAF
>TRBV9|TRBJ2-2
ASSGGATRELF
>TRBV6-6|TRBJ1-5
ASSWTRGGGNQPQH
>TRBV25-1|TRBJ1-2
ASRTGTYGYT
>TRBV11-2|NA
ASSFTSWDSVREQY
>TRBV6-5|TRBJ2-7
ASSWDRGYEQY
>TRBV29-1|TRBJ1-3
SVVWAVGNTIY
>TRBV6-5|TRBJ2-2
ASSSLLSGGELF
>TRBV9|TRBJ2-2
ASNDGTTTSGELF
>TRBV6-1|TRBJ1-2
ATLGQAYGYT
>TRBV13|TRBJ2-7
ASSSGTGSEQY
>TRBV11-2|TRBJ1-3
ASSLKIDRGNTIY
>TRBV4-3|TRBJ1-2
ASSQDGGWTEGAGYT
>TRBV2|TRBJ1-1
ASSGGRGRDTEAF
>TRBV12-5|TRBJ1-6
ASGLVGGTYNSPLH
>TRBV4-1|TRBJ2-1
ASSQGVGVVEQF
>TRBV4-2|TRBJ1-1
ASSQEGAGTEAF
>TRBV21-1|TRBJ1-2
ASINPYGYT
>TRBV7-9|TRBJ2-2
ASSTLRELF
>TRBV10-3|TRBJ2-7
AISEVRQGTESYEQY
>TRBV27|TRBJ1-1
ASSSRGVTEAF
>TRBV6-5|TRBJ2-7
AVSVGTGSYEQY
>TRBV7-9|TRBJ2-2
ASSSPGQGRSGELF
>TRBV9|TRBJ2-7
ASSVGEAGSDYEQY
>TRBV4-1|TRBJ1-1
ASSQEPTGGTEAF
>TRBV7-8|TRBJ2-1
ASSLEGGGGYNEQF
>TRBV19|TRBJ1-1
ASNPGPGKQAF
>TRBV27|TRBJ1-1
ASWVRLPEAF
>TRBV27|TRBJ2-5
ASSSLAGVLETQY
>TRBV13|TRBJ1-3
ASSLRGSGNTIY
>TRBV4-3|TRBJ2-3
ASSGGGGDTQY
>TRBV18|TRBJ1-5
ASSPEDTRNQPQH
>TRBV2|TRBJ2-7
ASRDLADYEQY
>TRBV6-6|TRBJ2-7
ASSSLSSEQY
>TRBV10-3|TRBJ1-4
ATPNFNEKLF
>TRBV12-5|TRBJ2-4
ASGLVTGPGNIQY
>TRBV6-1|TRBJ1-1
ASSAGGPTEAF
>TRBV12-5|TRBJ1-1
ASGSGGWGTEAF
>TRBV13|TRBJ2-3
ASSERGGSTDTQY
>TRBV6-5|TRBJ1-2
ASDGPYGYT
>TRBV4-3|TRBJ2-1
ASSQEGQPYNEQF
>TRBV5-8|TRBJ1-1
ASSLALGVTEAF
>TRBV7-9|TRBJ1-2
ASSPYGQAGNYGYT
>TRBV4-3|TRBJ2-1
ASSYEGPNEQF
>TRBV5-6|TRBJ2-7
ASSLDHANEQY
>TRBV4-1|TRBJ1-1
ASSQGQGARGTEAF
>TRBV6-5|TRBJ2-7
ASSLVGYEQY
>TRBV6-6|TRBJ2-7
ASSYSGEQY
>TRBV7-9|TRBJ1-5
ASSPEGTNQPQH
>TRBV7-9|TRBJ1-2
ASSLGELEGWHGYT
>TRBV29-1|TRBJ2-6
SVASADSGANVLT
>TRBV4-1|TRBJ2-3
ASSQDVRPDTQY
>TRBV9|TRBJ2-3
ASGTSSFVVGTQY
>TRBV9|TRBJ1-1
ASSVVVGRVDSAF
>TRBV28|TRBJ1-5
ASSFGLRPQH
>TRBV7-9|TRBJ2-2
ASSLALEDGGTGELF